The clone carrying this TCR beta chain showed up many times. Its target is unknown. The record originates from a study of blood T cells in healthy people across ages. PCR was performed a second time for roughly 7 to 11 cycles using a sample-barcoded 5' primer and a J-beta primer mix. Each cDNA molecule was tagged by a template-switch adaptor that had 12 random nucleotides. TCRdb itself ran the 5' RACE reads through MiXCR, one entry per CDR3 protein. The sample has about 1,600,000 distinct CDR3 sequences, roughly 40% seen once. The length of the CDR3 is 15 residues. V was clipped by 0 bases and J by 7 bases, with 15 bases between them. Germline V lookup: CDR1 MGHRA, CDR2 YSYEKL. Study findings and constraints: Naive CD4+ cell counts and diversity both ran higher in long-lived than in aged donors.

The rearrangement uses TRBV4-1 and TRBJ1-2, with D maybe TRBD1 (5 bases). The sequenced sample consisted of blood. This clonotype was sampled from a woman younger than 35 in good health. CDR3 loop: CASSQDLVGARGYTF. Here the CDR3 DNA reads TGCGCCAGCAGCCAAGATTTGGTCGGGGCTCGTGGCTACACCTTC.